The 30 T cell receptor beta chains given below trace back to one sample, sequenced in a study of blood T cell repertoires in COVID-19. The protocol was immunoSEQ multiplex PCR, while the TCRdb copy is restricted to in-frame clones and leaves out a portion. The sample records under 150,000 clones, less than 90% being singletons. The specimen was peripheral blood. The source is a human donor in a cohort sampled during active COVID-19.

The chain carries TRBV4-1 and TRBJ1-1; 9 bases map to TRBD1. With V trimmed by 2 bases and J by 8 bases, 9 bases remained unmatched. This CDR3 comprises 15 residues. Germline V lookup: CDR1 MGHRA, CDR2 YSYEKL. The CDR3 region has the DNA TGCGCCAGCAGCCAACAACCAACAGGGGGCAGGGAAGCTTTCTTT. Amino acids: CASSQQPTGGREAFF.

Turning to this clone: One end of the junction varies from germline; a read error may be responsible. The chain has TRBV7-7 and TRBJ2-2; 7 bases are a match to TRBD1. Germline V gene sequence: CDR1 SSHAT, CDR2 FNYEAQ (reference sequence). This CDR3 is 17 amino acids long. In DNA, the CDR3 is TGTGCTAGCAGCTCCACCAGGGGGACAAAGAACACCGGGGAGCTGTTTTTT. It specifies CASSSTRGTKNTGELFF. Full variable domain (missing parts from reference TRBV7-7 and TRBJ2-2): GAGVSQSPRYKVTKRGQDVTLRCDPISSHATLYWYQQALGQGPEFLTYFNYEAQPDKSGLPSDRFSAERPEGSISTLTIQRTEQRDSAMYRCASSSTRGTKNTGELFFGEGSRLTVL.

The chain is built from TRBV19 and TRBJ2-7; a weak D match, TRBD1 (6 bases). The germline CDR1 and CDR2 sequences are LNHDA and SQIVND (reference sequence). V was cut by 5 bases and J by 2 bases, with 10 bases left in between. This CDR3 has 13 amino acids. CDR3 in amino acids: CASSPQGAYEQYF. The CDR3, as DNA: TGTGCCAGTAGTCCACAGGGTGCCTACGAGCAGTACTTC.

The chain employs TRBV6-2 or TRBV6-3 and TRBJ2-7; 9 bases match TRBD1. This CDR3 region has 14 residues. J was trimmed by 4 bases and V by 6 bases; bases with no gene match: 7. The V gene's germline CDR1 is MNHEY and CDR2 SVGEGT. CDR3 sequence (DNA): TGTGCCAGCAGCCGAACAGGGGGCGCGTACGAGCAGTACTTC. This sequence encodes CASSRTGGAYEQYF.

The V call is TRBV5-1, the J call TRBJ1-1; TRBD1 aligns across 8 bases. There are 15 residues in the CDR3. From germline, CDR1 is SGHRS and CDR2 YFSETQ. The J segment lost 3 bases and the V segment lost 2 bases, leaving 6 bases of the junction unmatched. CDR3: CASSFRTGWDTEAFF. Written as DNA, the CDR3 is TGCGCCAGCAGCTTTCGGACAGGGTGGGACACTGAAGCTTTCTTT.

V is TRBV5-5 and J is TRBJ1-1, with D unresolved. CDR1 is SGHKS, CDR2 YYEKEE, per germline (reference sequence). V lost 4 bases to trimming and J lost 0 bases, with 13 bases between them. The CDR3 extends over 15 amino acids. The CDR3 DNA sequence: TGTGCCAGCAGCGGCGTGGGAGAGGTGAACACTGAAGCTTTCTTT. It translates to CASSGVGEVNTEAFF.

V and J are TRBV16 and TRBJ2-7; a possible D gene is TRBD2 (6 bases). The CDR3 is made up of 14 amino acids. V lost 6 bases and J lost 4, with 16 bases in between. Germline CDR1 is KGHSY and CDR2 is FQNENV. The CDR3 protein is CASSTPGTSYEQYF. The CDR3 bases are TGTGCCAGCAGTACCCCCGGGACTTCTTACGAGCAGTACTTC.

This clone was counted only a few times. The gene calls are TRBV15 and TRBJ1-6; D is unclear. Trimming pared 4 bases from V and 6 bases from J, leaving 4 bases between. The CDR3 sequence is 12 residues long. The germline V gene has CDR1 LNHNV and CDR2 YYDKDF (reference sequence). CDR3 protein: CATSTRNSPLHF. The CDR3 region has the DNA TGTGCCACCAGCACCCGTAATTCACCCCTCCACTTT.

V and J are TRBV6-5 and TRBJ1-2; 7 bases line up with TRBD1. J was trimmed by 0 bases and V by 6 bases; bases with no gene match: 7. The CDR3 is 15 amino acids. Per germline, CDR1 MNHEY and CDR2 SVGAGI. CDR3 in DNA: TGTGCCAGCAGACCCCGACAGGGAACTAACTATGGCTACACCTTC. This sequence encodes CASRPRQGTNYGYTF.

The chain has TRBV28 and TRBJ1-1, with D uncertain. The ends were cut back, 6 bases at V and 9 bases at J, with 8 bases in the middle. This CDR3 is built from 10 residues. Germline V gene sequence: CDR1 MDHEN, CDR2 SYDVKM. The CDR3 nucleotides read TGTGCCAGCAGCCAGAGGCAAGCTTTCTTT. It is translated as CASSQRQAFF.

CDR3 residues: CASSASGTSYNEQFF. CDR3 nucleotides: TGTGCCAGCAGCGCTAGCGGGACTTCCTACAATGAGCAGTTCTTC. The chain combines TRBV9 with TRBJ2-1; TRBD2 matches 9 bases. Germline assignment: CDR1 SGDLS and CDR2 YYNGEE. The CDR3 spans 15 residues. Trimming at V came to 3 bases and at J to 1 base, leaving 2 bases not matched to a gene.

The rearrangement uses TRBV18 and TRBJ1-3; D possibly corresponds to TRBD1 (5 bases). CDR1 KGHSH and CDR2 LQKENI come from the germline V gene. V was shortened by 2 bases and J by 0 bases, with 8 bases between the two germline ends. CDR3 size: 15 residues. CDR3 DNA: TGTGCCAGCTCACCAGCCGGGGGCTCTGGAAACACCATATATTTT. Translating gives CASSPAGGSGNTIYF.

J is TRBJ1-5 and V is TRBV9; D not certain. Germline V gene data show CDR1 as SGDLS and CDR2 as YYNGEE. Trimming took off 0 bases at V and 4 bases at J, with 14 bases between the two ends. The CDR3 contains 16 residues. CDR3 in amino acids: CASSVGVAGLNQPQHF. In DNA, the CDR3 is TGTGCCAGCAGCGTAGGGGTGGCAGGCCTAAATCAGCCCCAGCATTTT.

The V call is TRBV12-3 or TRBV12-4, the J call TRBJ2-5; D may be TRBD1 (5 bases). This CDR3 spans 12 amino acids. Trimming left V 4 bases short and J 5 bases short, with 8 bases between. Here the CDR3 DNA reads TGTGCCAGCAGTTCAGGGCGGGAGACCCAGTACTTC. Its protein product is CASSSGRETQYF.

Only a few counts were recorded for this clone. The chain employs TRBV4-3 and TRBJ1-3; D call uncertain. The CDR3 covers 14 residues. Germline V gene data show CDR1 as LGHNA and CDR2 as YSLEER. The ends were cut back, 0 bases at V and 6 bases at J, with 9 bases in the middle. In nucleotides, the CDR3 is TGCGCCAGCAGCCAAGATGACTTACAAAACACCATATATTTT. Translation: CASSQDDLQNTIYF.

J is TRBJ1-5 and V is TRBV9; TRBD1 is a possible D gene (6 bases). This CDR3 comprises 15 residues. The germline V gene has CDR1 SGDLS and CDR2 YYNGEE. The V end lost 3 bases, the J end lost 6 bases, and 16 bases lay between the germline ends. Here the CDR3 DNA reads TGTGCCAGCAGCGCGGGGGAGGGGGTAGGTCAGCCCCAGCATTTT. Translated, it gives CASSAGEGVGQPQHF.

The chain is built from TRBV4-3 and TRBJ2-1; 8 nucleotides align to TRBD1. The CDR3 runs to 13 residues. Germline-derived CDR1 and CDR2 are LGHNA and YSLEER. V lost 3 bases, J lost 8 bases, and 3 bases stayed unmatched. CDR3 bases: TGCGCCAGCAGCCAGGACAGGGTGTATGAGCAGTTCTTC. Translating gives CASSQDRVYEQFF.

The V gene is TRBV7-2, the J gene TRBJ2-1, with 15 bases identical to TRBD2. In germline, CDR1 is SGHTA, CDR2 FQGNSA. The V gene end was trimmed by 10 bases and the J gene end by 6 bases; junction bases not matched to a gene: 13. CDR3 size: 17 residues. The CDR3 loop reads CATSGTSGGWRTNEQFF. CDR3 sequence (DNA): TGTGCCACCTCCGGGACTAGCGGGGGGTGGCGAACCAATGAGCAGTTCTTC.

This clone was recorded once. Relative to the germline gene, one junction end is altered; a read error may explain this. V usage is TRBV19 and J usage is TRBJ1-1, with D possibly matching TRBD1 (5 bases). This CDR3 has 12 amino acids. Germline V lookup: CDR1 LNHDA, CDR2 SQIVND (reference sequence). The CDR3: CASSIRGSEAFF. The CDR3 region has the DNA TGTGCCAGTAGTATAAGGGGCTCTGAGGCTTTCTTT. Drawing the rest from reference TRBV19 and TRBJ1-1, the complete variable domain is DGGITQSPKYLFRKEGQNVTLSCEQNLNHDAMYWYRQDPGQGLRLIYYSQIVNDFQKGDIAEGYSVSREKKESFPLTVTSAQKNPTAFYLCASSIRGSEAFFGQGTRLTVV.

This clone came up once. Within the sample, other DNA sequences also encode this same CDR3. The chain uses TRBV5-1 and TRBJ2-2; 8 nucleotides align to TRBD1. Germline values: CDR1 SGHRS, CDR2 YFSETQ. The CDR3 length is 15 residues. V gave up 0 bases and J gave up 5 bases; unmatched junction bases: 3. The CDR3 protein is CASSLGQGATGELFF. CDR3 nucleotides: TGCGCCAGCAGCTTGGGTCAGGGGGCAACCGGGGAGCTGTTTTTT.

The chain uses TRBV5-4 and TRBJ1-2; 8 nucleotides agree with TRBD1. CDR1 and CDR2 from the germline V gene are SGHNT and YYREEE (reference sequence). After removal of 0 bases from V and 4 bases from J, the junction contained 11 bases not matched to a gene. CDR3 length: 17 residues. CDR3 in amino acids: CASSLGMTRGRAYGYTF. CDR3 coding DNA: TGTGCCAGCAGCTTGGGCATGACCAGGGGGCGAGCCTATGGCTACACCTTC.

This clone has only one observation. V and J are TRBV5-4 and TRBJ2-7, with 7 bases lining up with TRBD2. CDR3 length: 15 residues. Trimming removed 0 bases from V and 4 bases from J; junction bases left unmatched: 7. Germline V lookup: CDR1 SGHNT, CDR2 YYREEE (reference sequence). This chain's CDR3 is CASSLELASNYEQYF. CDR3 in DNA: TGTGCCAGCAGCTTGGAACTAGCGTCCAATTACGAGCAGTACTTC.

The chain joins TRBV27 to TRBJ2-5; 12 bases agree with TRBD2. Germline CDR1 is MNHEY and CDR2 is SMNVEV (reference sequence). The CDR3 is made up of 16 amino acids. V shed 2 bases, J shed 6 bases, and the junction held 7 bases outside the gene matches. The CDR3 region has the DNA TGTGCCAGCAGTTTAATGTCTAGCGGGGGGGCCAAGACCCAGTACTTC. This gives the protein CASSLMSSGGAKTQYF.

V usage is TRBV3-1 (or the pseudogene TRBV3-2) and J usage is TRBJ1-6; no clear D gene. The CDR3 runs to 17 residues. Germline CDR1 is LGHDT and CDR2 is YNNKEL (reference sequence). V was pared by 0 bases and J by 9 bases, with 18 bases between. The CDR3 region is CASSQDLGRQEGSPLHF. CDR3 sequence (DNA): TGTGCCAGCAGCCAAGATTTAGGTCGGCAGGAAGGTTCACCCCTCCACTTT.

The chain carries TRBV7-9 and TRBJ1-2; no clear D. Germline values: CDR1 SEHNR, CDR2 FQNEAQ (reference sequence). The CDR3 contains 13 residues. Trimming took off 3 bases at V and 4 bases at J, with 9 bases between the two ends. CDR3 loop: CASSFSDTYGYTF. CDR3 nucleotide sequence: TGTGCCAGCAGCTTCTCCGACACCTATGGCTACACCTTC.

The chain combines TRBV7-9 with TRBJ2-1, with TRBD2 matching over 12 bases. The CDR3 sequence is 15 residues long. The germline V gene encodes CDR1 SEHNR and CDR2 FQNEAQ (reference sequence). V shed 4 bases and J 3 bases; nucleotides not matched to a gene: 1. The chain's CDR3 is CASSSSGGGYNEQFF. As DNA, the CDR3 is TGTGCCAGCAGCTCTAGCGGGGGGGGCTACAATGAGCAGTTCTTC.

The gene calls are TRBV7-2 and TRBJ1-1; 9 bases align to TRBD1. Germline V gene data show CDR1 as SGHTA and CDR2 as FQGNSA. The CDR3 loop spans 17 amino acids. The V gene end was trimmed by 4 bases and the J gene end by 0 bases; junction bases not matched to a gene: 9. CDR3 loop: CASSSPGQGGVNTEAFF. DNA of the CDR3: TGTGCCAGCAGCTCACCGGGACAGGGTGGCGTGAACACTGAAGCTTTCTTT.

The rearrangement uses TRBV9 and TRBJ2-5; D is perhaps TRBD1 (5 bases). The V gene lost 4 bases and the J gene lost 5 bases, with 9 bases spanning the gap. The CDR3 has 12 residues. Germline-derived CDR1 and CDR2 are SGDLS and YYNGEE. CDR3 DNA: TGTGCCAGCAGCCAGGGCGCGGAGACCCAGTACTTC. It encodes CASSQGAETQYF.

This clone occurred once. V gene TRBV11-2 combines with J gene TRBJ1-1; D call uncertain. The ends were cut back, 4 bases at V and 6 bases at J, with 15 bases in the middle. The CDR3 has 14 residues. CDR1 and CDR2 from the germline V gene are SGHAT and FQNNGV. The CDR3 DNA is TGTGCCAGCAGCTGGCAGAGAGGGTGGGCTGAAGCTTTCTTT. As protein: CASSWQRGWAEAFF.

The count of this clone is one. This rearrangement joins TRBV5-6 to TRBJ2-3; 9 bases agree with TRBD2. CDR3 length: 17 amino acids. The germline V gene has CDR1 SGHDT and CDR2 YYEEEE. V trimming: 2 bases; J trimming: 1 base; junction bases outside the gene matches: 8. CDR3 sequence reads: CASSFTAGGRGTDTQYF. CDR3 coding DNA: TGTGCCAGCAGCTTCACGGCGGGGGGGCGGGGCACAGATACGCAGTATTTT.